These 26 T cell receptor beta chains were all obtained from the same sample, sequenced in a study of OX40 agonist ivuxolimab in advanced cancers. TCRdb keeps only in-frame clones here, not all; method: immunoSEQ multiplex PCR. Altogether 40,000 to 50,000 clones are present, 70% to 90% being singletons, with the ten largest covering approximately 0.6%. Material: CD4+ or CD8+ T cells sorted from blood, obtained in a trial of the OX40 agonist ivuxolimab. Receptors originate from an adult with an advanced solid tumor such as melanoma, head and neck, liver or kidney cancer.

This clone was recorded only once. This sequence joins TRBV9 and TRBJ2-5; 8 bases line up with TRBD2. V shed 0 bases and J 2 bases; nucleotides not matched to a gene: 6. Germline V gene sequence: CDR1 SGDLS, CDR2 YYNGEE. CDR3 length: 16 amino acids. CDR3 loop: CASSVGGLAGQETQYF. The CDR3 nucleotides are TGTGCCAGCAGCGTAGGGGGTCTAGCGGGTCAAGAGACCCAGTACTTC.

The chain recombines TRBV2 with TRBJ2-2; D is possibly TRBD1 (5 bases). From germline, CDR1 is SNHLY and CDR2 FYNNEI. CDR3 length: 15 residues. V dropped 4 bases and J dropped 2 bases, with 11 bases sitting between them. The CDR3 protein is CASSADSSNTGELFF. The CDR3 coding sequence is TGTGCCAGCAGTGCTGACAGCTCAAACACCGGGGAGCTGTTTTTT.

The chain carries TRBV7-2 and TRBJ2-6; no firm D call. V was shortened by 5 bases and J by 0 bases, with 5 bases between the two germline ends. This CDR3 spans 14 amino acids. From germline, CDR1 is SGHTA and CDR2 FQGNSA. The DNA of the CDR3 is TGTGCCAGCAGCGGCTCCTCTGGGGCCAACGTCCTGACTTTC. Its protein product is CASSGSSGANVLTF.

V is TRBV6-5 and J is TRBJ1-2; 8 nucleotides align to TRBD1. The CDR3 has 15 amino acids. The junction had 10 bases not matched to a gene; V was cut back by 6 bases and J by 4 bases. Germline V gene sequence: CDR1 MNHEY, CDR2 SVGAGI. DNA for the CDR3: TGTGCCAGCAGGCCGCCAGGGGGCCCTTCCTATGGCTACACCTTC. It encodes CASRPPGGPSYGYTF.

This rearrangement joins TRBV9 to TRBJ1-2; no clear D. In germline, CDR1 is SGDLS, CDR2 YYNGEE. Trimming shortened V by 4 bases and J by 0 bases, and 10 bases separated the two germline ends. The CDR3 is 14 residues long. CDR3 loop: CASSRSYSNYGYTF. Here the CDR3 DNA reads TGTGCCAGCAGCCGGAGCTATTCTAACTATGGCTACACCTTC.

The V call is TRBV7-2, the J call TRBJ2-7, with D unresolved. The CDR3 runs to 14 residues. The V end lost 5 bases, the J end lost 0 bases, and 11 bases lay between the germline ends. Germline CDR1 and CDR2: SGHTA and FQGNSA. In DNA form, the CDR3 reads TGTGCCAGCAGCCGCCAGGATGGCTCCTACGAGCAGTACTTC. Translation: CASSRQDGSYEQYF. The full variable domain, with the rest looked up from reference TRBV7-2 and TRBJ2-7, is GAGVSQSPSNKVTEKGKDVELRCDPISGHTALYWYRQSLGQGLEFLIYFQGNSAPDKSGLPSDRFSAERTGGSVSTLTIQRTQQEDSAVYLCASSRQDGSYEQYFGPGTRLTVT.

This sequence joins TRBV9 and TRBJ1-6, with 7 bases fitting TRBD1. This CDR3 region has 16 residues. Germline CDR1 is SGDLS and CDR2 is YYNGEE. The J segment lost 7 bases and the V segment lost 3 bases, leaving 10 bases of the junction unmatched. The CDR3 protein is CASSASTGQGNSPLHF. DNA for the CDR3: TGTGCCAGCAGCGCCTCGACAGGGCAGGGGAATTCACCCCTCCACTTT.

The chain couples TRBV5-1 to TRBJ2-2, with D tentatively TRBD1 or TRBD2 (6 bases each). V shed 1 base and J shed 7 bases, with 11 bases lying between them. This CDR3 spans 14 amino acids. The germline CDR1 and CDR2 sequences are SGHRS and YFSETQ. CDR3 coding DNA: TGCGCCAGCAGCTTGTCGGGGGCGGACGGGGAGCTGTTTTTT. Protein: CASSLSGADGELFF.

This chain uses TRBV7-9 with TRBJ1-3, with D possibly being TRBD1 (5 bases). The CDR3 has 12 residues. Germline loops: CDR1 SEHNR, CDR2 FQNEAQ (reference sequence). Between the trimmed V and J ends, which lost 5 bases and 8 bases, there was a span of 10 bases. The CDR3 DNA is TGTGCCAGCAGCCCAAGGGGTGACACCATATATTTT. The encoded protein is CASSPRGDTIYF.

This clone has just one count. The chain employs TRBV9 and TRBJ2-4; a weak D match, TRBD2 (7 bases). The CDR3 is 16 amino acids. The V end was cut by 4 bases, the J end by 9 bases, with 23 bases between. Germline lookup yields CDR1 SGDLS and CDR2 YYNGEE. The CDR3 bases are TGTGCCAGCAGCCATAGTTCACAGGGAGGGCTTGTCATTCAGTACTTC. Its translation: CASSHSSQGGLVIQYF.

This chain uses TRBV6-6 with TRBJ1-5; D gene ambiguous. CDR1 is MNHNY, CDR2 SVGAGI, per germline (reference sequence). The CDR3 spans 15 residues. Trimming shortened V by 5 bases and J by 3 bases, and 14 bases separated the two germline ends. CDR3 nucleotides: TGTGCCAGCAGTCTGGCCCCGGGTGCCAATCAGCCCCAGCATTTT. Residues: CASSLAPGANQPQHF.

This clone was detected once. The gene calls are TRBV9 and TRBJ2-1; TRBD2 aligns across 8 bases. The V segment lost 4 bases and the J segment 0 bases; nucleotides outside the gene matches: 3. Germline lookup yields CDR1 SGDLS and CDR2 YYNGEE. The CDR3 contains 15 residues. CDR3 sequence (DNA): TGTGCCAGCAGCTCCAGCGGGAGCTCCTACAATGAGCAGTTCTTC. It is translated as CASSSSGSSYNEQFF.

This chain joins TRBV11-2 and TRBJ1-2; 12 bases map to TRBD1. With 0 bases clipped from V and 7 bases from J, the junction kept 9 bases outside the gene matches. The CDR3 extends over 17 amino acids. Germline CDR1 is SGHAT and CDR2 is FQNNGV. The CDR3: CASSLDHGTGGAVGYTF. In DNA form, the CDR3 reads TGTGCCAGCAGCTTAGATCATGGGACAGGGGGCGCGGTTGGCTACACCTTC.

The CDR3 coding sequence is TGTGCCAGCGGAGGGACAGGGCAGTACTTC. Translating it yields CASGGTGQYF. The chain links TRBV2 to TRBJ2-7; TRBD1 agrees at 8 bases. CDR3 length: 10 residues. The germline V gene encodes CDR1 SNHLY and CDR2 FYNNEI. Trimming at V came to 8 bases and at J to 9 bases, leaving 3 bases not matched to a gene.

This clone was detected only once. The chain employs TRBV11-2 and TRBJ1-2, with a possible D match to TRBD1 (6 bases). The ends were cut back, 4 bases at V and 5 bases at J, with 20 bases in the middle. Germline V gene lookup returns CDR1 SGHAT and CDR2 FQNNGV. This CDR3 region has 16 residues. The CDR3 nucleotides are TGTGCCAGCAGCTCCCCAGGTGCAGGGGTGGGTTATGGCTACACCTTC. Encoded protein: CASSSPGAGVGYGYTF.

The V gene is TRBV9, the J gene TRBJ1-1, with D possibly TRBD1 on 5 matching bases. The germline V and J ends were trimmed by 0 bases and 3 bases, with 12 bases remaining between them. Germline V lookup: CDR1 SGDLS, CDR2 YYNGEE. The CDR3 is 15 residues long. This CDR3 reads CASSVDPGLDTEAFF. As DNA, the CDR3 is TGTGCCAGCAGCGTAGATCCGGGGCTCGACACTGAAGCTTTCTTT.

The V and J genes are TRBV4-1 and TRBJ1-6; D gene uncertain. The CDR3 has 16 residues. Trimming took 1 base from V and 8 from J, leaving 15 bases between them. Germline loops: CDR1 MGHRA, CDR2 YSYEKL. CDR3 in amino acids: CASSQGGRSYDSPLHF. The CDR3 DNA reads as TGCGCCAGCAGCCAAGGTGGCAGGTCGTACGATTCACCCCTCCACTTT.

The chain is built from TRBV7-3 and TRBJ2-3; D not certain. Looked up from germline, CDR1 is SGHTA and CDR2 is FQGTGA. The CDR3 extends over 15 amino acids. The V end was cut by 1 base, the J end by 0 bases, with 8 bases between. The chain's CDR3 is CASSLNPSSTDTQYF. CDR3 sequence (DNA): TGTGCCAGCAGCTTAAACCCCTCTAGCACAGATACGCAGTATTTT.

This chain links TRBV5-1 with TRBJ1-2; 12 bases line up with TRBD1. Germline lookup yields CDR1 SGHRS and CDR2 YFSETQ. The CDR3 spans 16 residues. V shed 1 base and J 8 bases; nucleotides not matched to a gene: 9. CDR3 DNA sequence: TGCGCCAGCAGCTTGTTAGGATCCGGGACAGGGGGCGGCTACACCTTC. Protein: CASSLLGSGTGGGYTF.

As concerns this clone: One end of the junction does not line up with germline, which may come from a read error. The J gene is TRBJ2-5, the V gene TRBV5-1, with 8 bases lining up with TRBD2. CDR1 and CDR2 from the germline V gene are SGHRS and YFSETQ. The CDR3 sequence is 16 residues long. CDR3 coding DNA: TGCGCCAGCAGCTTGGAAGCTCGGGGGGGCCAAGAGGCCCAGTACTTC. Translating gives CASSLEARGGQEAQYF.

The gene calls are TRBV6-5 and TRBJ2-5; D is ambiguous. The germline CDR1 and CDR2 sequences are MNHEY and SVGAGI. This CDR3 comprises 14 residues. V gave up 4 bases and J gave up 0 bases, with 9 bases separating them. The CDR3 DNA is TGTGCCAGCAGTTCAATGGGGTACCAAGAGACCCAGTACTTC. Protein sequence: CASSSMGYQETQYF.

The V call is TRBV9, the J call TRBJ2-5, with 13 bases that match TRBD2. The CDR3 spans 18 residues. V trimming: 4 bases; J trimming: 4 bases; junction bases outside the gene matches: 13. Germline-derived CDR1 and CDR2 are SGDLS and YYNGEE. CDR3 protein: CASSPHVGRTSGGETQYF. The CDR3 DNA follows: TGTGCCAGCAGCCCCCACGTAGGCAGGACTAGCGGGGGAGAGACCCAGTACTTC. The variable domain in full, with the rest retrieved from reference TRBV9 and TRBJ2-5, is DSGVTQTPKHLITATGQRVTLRCSPRSGDLSVYWYQQSLDQGLQFLIQYYNGEERAKGNILERFSAQQFPDLHSELNLSSLELGDSALYFCASSPHVGRTSGGETQYFGPGTRLLVL.

CDR3 protein: CASRNAGAEEAFF. The CDR3 DNA sequence: TGCGCCAGCAGGAACGCAGGGGCCGAAGAAGCTTTCTTT. This rearrangement joins TRBV5-1 to TRBJ1-1, with D maybe TRBD1 (6 bases). V dropped 5 bases and J dropped 8 bases, with 16 bases sitting between them. This CDR3 is 13 amino acids long. Germline CDR1 reads SGHRS; CDR2 reads YFSETQ.

This chain joins TRBV7-6 and TRBJ2-7; a possible D gene is TRBD2 (6 bases). The CDR3 consists of 14 residues. Germline CDR1 reads SGHVS; CDR2 reads FNYEAQ. Deletions cut 5 bases from V and 6 bases from J, with 17 bases between. In DNA form, the CDR3 reads TGTGCCAGCAGCCCCTCCCCGACTAGTTCCGAGCAGTACTTC. Protein product: CASSPSPTSSEQYF.

This chain connects TRBV29-1 to TRBJ2-7; D is ambiguous. V shed 0 bases and J shed 6 bases, with 21 bases lying between them. The CDR3 is 16 amino acids. Germline assignment: CDR1 SQVTM and CDR2 ANQGSEA. The CDR3 protein is CSVEDPYSPTVGEQYF. The DNA of the CDR3 is TGCAGCGTTGAAGATCCCTACAGCCCCACGGTTGGCGAGCAGTACTTC.

The count of this clone is one. The genes are TRBV5-4 and TRBJ2-1; 11 bases fit TRBD2. Germline CDR1 is SGHNT and CDR2 is YYREEE (reference sequence). The ends lost 2 bases at V and 6 bases at J; junction bases unmatched: 4. This CDR3 comprises 15 residues. The CDR3 region is CASSLRLAGGNEQFF. The CDR3 DNA is TGTGCCAGCAGCTTAAGGCTAGCGGGGGGCAATGAGCAGTTCTTC.